This is a list of T cell receptor beta chains from one sample in a study of T cell responses to AZD1222 COVID-19 vaccine. Sequencing was performed with immunoSEQ multiplex PCR; in TCRdb, only in-frame clones are kept and a portion is missing. The sample comprises approximately 100,000 clones, less than 90% of which are singletons, and about 3.7% rests with the top ten. The material sequenced was peripheral blood, taken on day 0 of AZD1222 vaccination. The receptors derive from an adult in good health. Both conserved end residues are part of each CDR3. Each record gives: clone size, J gene, V gene, D gene, CDR3 DNA, CDR3 protein. The D gene is left open where the match is weak. Only part of the rows carry a size: once, few, many, or a class if the clone is expanded.

- TRBJ1-1 TRBV18 TRBD1 TGTGCCAGCTCACAAGACAGGGAAGGTGAAGCTTTCTTT CASSQDREGEAFF
- TRBJ1-4 TRBV5-1 TRBD1 TGCGCCAGCAGCGAGGGACAGGGGGATGAAAAACTGTTTTTT CASSEGQGDEKLFF
- TRBJ1-1 TRBV6-5 TRBD1 TGTGCCAGCAGTTACGGACAGGGACGAACTGAAGCTTTCTTT CASSYGQGRTEAFF
- TRBJ1-1 TRBV19 - TGTGCCAGTAGTCCTGACGAGGACACTGAAGCTTTCTTT CASSPDEDTEAFF
- TRBJ2-7 TRBV12-3/TRBV12-4 - TGTGCCAGCAGCCCGGGGGACTACGAGCAGTACTTC CASSPGDYEQYF
- TRBJ2-7 TRBV2 - TGTGCCAGCAGTGGTTCACAGTACGAGCAGTACTTC CASSGSQYEQYF
- TRBJ1-5 TRBV3-1/TRBV3-2 TRBD1 TGTGCCAGCACCCAGGGACAGAGCAATCAGCCCCAGCATTTT CASTQGQSNQPQHF
- TRBJ1-5 TRBV9 - TGTGCCAGCAGCGTAGGGGATTGGGGCAATCAGCCCCAGCATTTT CASSVGDWGNQPQHF
few TRBJ2-4 TRBV3-1/TRBV3-2 TRBD2 TGTGCCAGCAGACAATTGCCGAGCGGGGGGGCAGACGGCATTCAGTACTTC CASRQLPSGGADGIQYF
- TRBJ1-4 TRBV6-5 TRBD1 TGTGCCAGCGGCAGGGGGGGGAGTGATGAAAAACTGTTTTTT CASGRGGSDEKLFF
once TRBJ1-1 TRBV21-1 - TGTGCCAGCGGCAAAATTTCCCGGGGTGCTGGCACTGAAGCTTTCTTT CASGKISRGAGTEAFF
once TRBJ2-1 TRBV9 - TGTGCCAGCAGCGACTCGGTGGAGGGGGCGCCCAATGAGCAGTTCTTC CASSDSVEGAPNEQFF
- TRBJ1-1 TRBV2 - TGTGCCAGCAGCACAGGGTTGAACACTGAAGCTTTCTTT CASSTGLNTEAFF
- TRBJ2-7 TRBV5-1 TRBD1 TGCGCCAGCAGCCCGGGACAGCCAGCCTACGAGCAGTACTTC CASSPGQPAYEQYF
- TRBJ2-3 TRBV3-1/TRBV3-2 - TGTGCCAGCAGCCAAGCGGGGGAATCAGATACGCAGTATTTT CASSQAGESDTQYF
few TRBJ2-3 TRBV12-3/TRBV12-4 - TGTGCCAGCTCCCCTTCAGATACGCAGTATTTT CASSPSDTQYF
- TRBJ1-2 TRBV3-1/TRBV3-2 - TGTGCCAGCAGCCTGAAAGGCAGGGTAGAGGGCTACACCTTC CASSLKGRVEGYTF